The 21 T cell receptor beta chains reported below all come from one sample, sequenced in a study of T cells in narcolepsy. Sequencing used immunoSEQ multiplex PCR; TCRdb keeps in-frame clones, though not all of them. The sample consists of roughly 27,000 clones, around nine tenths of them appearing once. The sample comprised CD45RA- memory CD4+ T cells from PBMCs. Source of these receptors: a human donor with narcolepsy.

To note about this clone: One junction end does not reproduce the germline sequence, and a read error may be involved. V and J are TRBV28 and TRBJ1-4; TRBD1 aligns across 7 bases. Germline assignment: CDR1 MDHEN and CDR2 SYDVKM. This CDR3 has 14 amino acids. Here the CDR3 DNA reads TGTGCCGGCAGGGGGGGGCTGACTAATGAAAAACTGTTTTTT. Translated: CAGRGGLTNEKLFF.

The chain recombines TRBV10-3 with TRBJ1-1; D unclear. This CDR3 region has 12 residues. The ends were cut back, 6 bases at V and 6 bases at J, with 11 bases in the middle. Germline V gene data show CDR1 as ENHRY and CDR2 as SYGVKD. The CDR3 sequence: CAISPDGPEAFF. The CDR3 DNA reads TGTGCCATCAGCCCGGACGGCCCTGAAGCTTTCTTT.

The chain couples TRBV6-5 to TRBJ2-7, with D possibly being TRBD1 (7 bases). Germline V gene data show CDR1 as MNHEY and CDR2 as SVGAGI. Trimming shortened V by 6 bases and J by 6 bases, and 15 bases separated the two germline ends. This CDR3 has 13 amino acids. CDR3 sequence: CASSLTQGGEQYV. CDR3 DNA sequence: TGTGCCAGCAGCCTCACCCAGGGGGGCGAGCAGTACGTC.

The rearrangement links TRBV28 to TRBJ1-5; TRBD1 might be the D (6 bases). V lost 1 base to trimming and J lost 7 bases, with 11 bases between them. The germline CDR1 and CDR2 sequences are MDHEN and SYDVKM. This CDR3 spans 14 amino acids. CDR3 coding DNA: TGTGCCAGCAGTTTATCTGGGGGCCTCCAGCCCCAGCATTTT. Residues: CASSLSGGLQPQHF.

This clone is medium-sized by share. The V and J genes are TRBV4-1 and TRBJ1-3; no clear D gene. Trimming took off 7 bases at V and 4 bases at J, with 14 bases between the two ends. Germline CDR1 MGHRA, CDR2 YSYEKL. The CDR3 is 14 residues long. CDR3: CASNGFSRGNTIYF. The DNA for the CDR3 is TGCGCCAGCAATGGGTTCTCCAGGGGAAACACCATATATTTT.

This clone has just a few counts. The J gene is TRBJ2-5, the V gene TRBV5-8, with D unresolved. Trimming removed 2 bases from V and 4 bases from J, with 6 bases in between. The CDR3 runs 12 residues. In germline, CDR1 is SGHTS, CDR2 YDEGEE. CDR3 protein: CASSFRPETQYF. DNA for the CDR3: TGTGCCAGCAGCTTTCGGCCAGAGACCCAGTACTTC.

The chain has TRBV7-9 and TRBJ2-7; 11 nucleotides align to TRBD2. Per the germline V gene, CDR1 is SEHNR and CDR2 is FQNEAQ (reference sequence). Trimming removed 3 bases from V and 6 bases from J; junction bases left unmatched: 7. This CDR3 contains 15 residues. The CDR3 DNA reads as TGTGCCAGCAGCTTTCAGCAAGGGACTAGCGGCGAGCAGTACTTC. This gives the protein CASSFQQGTSGEQYF.

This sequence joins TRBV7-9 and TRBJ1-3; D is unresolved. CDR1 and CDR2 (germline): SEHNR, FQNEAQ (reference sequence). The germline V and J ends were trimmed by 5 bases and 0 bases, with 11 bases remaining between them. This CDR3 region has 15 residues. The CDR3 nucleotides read TGTGCCAGCAGCACAAGAACGGCCTCTGGAAACACCATATATTTT. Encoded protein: CASSTRTASGNTIYF.

CDR3 bases: TGTGCCAGCAGCCTTCCCGCGAGGGGGGGACGCCATAACTATGGCTACACCTTC. It encodes CASSLPARGGRHNYGYTF. The chain has TRBV7-2 and TRBJ1-2, with a weak D call TRBD1 (6 bases). The CDR3 has 18 residues. CDR1 and CDR2 from the germline V gene are SGHTA and FQGNSA. V was clipped by 5 bases and J by 1 base, with 23 bases between them. Full variable domain (outside the CDR3, taken from reference TRBV7-2 and TRBJ1-2): GAGVSQSPSNKVTEKGKDVELRCDPISGHTALYWYRQSLGQGLEFLIYFQGNSAPDKSGLPSDRFSAERTGGSVSTLTIQRTQQEDSAVYLCASSLPARGGRHNYGYTFGSGTRLTVV.

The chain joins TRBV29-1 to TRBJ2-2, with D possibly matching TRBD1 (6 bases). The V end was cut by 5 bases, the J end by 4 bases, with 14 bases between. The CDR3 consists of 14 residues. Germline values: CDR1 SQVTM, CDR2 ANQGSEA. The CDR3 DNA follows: TGCAGCGTTTCCTTGGGGGCGGGCACCGGGGAGCTGTTTTTT. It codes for CSVSLGAGTGELFF.

CDR3 nucleotides: TGTGCCAGCAGCTTGTGGGGGCGGGACACTGAAGCTTTCTTT. Encoded protein: CASSLWGRDTEAFF. V is TRBV5-6 and J is TRBJ1-1; D is perhaps TRBD1 (6 bases). There are 14 residues in the CDR3. Germline lookup yields CDR1 SGHDT and CDR2 YYEEEE. Trimming pared 1 base from V and 3 bases from J, leaving 10 bases between.

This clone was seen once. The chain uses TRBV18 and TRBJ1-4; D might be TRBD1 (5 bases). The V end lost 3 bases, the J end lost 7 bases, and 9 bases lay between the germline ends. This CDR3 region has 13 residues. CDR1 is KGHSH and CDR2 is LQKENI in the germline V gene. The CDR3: CASSPAGTEKLFF. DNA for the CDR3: TGTGCCAGCTCACCGGCTGGGACTGAAAAACTGTTTTTT.

This CDR3 is CASTKGGTGKEKLFF. CDR3 DNA: TGTGCCAGCACCAAGGGTGGGACAGGGAAGGAAAAACTGTTTTTT. The chain links TRBV6-1 to TRBJ1-4; TRBD1 matches 9 bases. The CDR3 covers 15 residues. Trimming at V came to 7 bases and at J to 8 bases, leaving 11 bases not matched to a gene. The germline CDR1 and CDR2 sequences are MNHNS and SASEGT.

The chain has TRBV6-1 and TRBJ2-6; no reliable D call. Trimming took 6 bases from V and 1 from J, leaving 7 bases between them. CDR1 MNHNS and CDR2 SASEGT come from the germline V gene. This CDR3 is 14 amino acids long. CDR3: CASSTLSGANVLTF. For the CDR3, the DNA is TGTGCCAGCAGCACCCTTTCTGGGGCCAACGTCCTGACTTTC.

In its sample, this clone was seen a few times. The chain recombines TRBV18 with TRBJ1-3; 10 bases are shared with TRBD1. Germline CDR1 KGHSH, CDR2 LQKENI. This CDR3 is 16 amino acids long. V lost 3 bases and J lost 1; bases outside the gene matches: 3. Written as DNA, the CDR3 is TGTGCCAGCTCACCCGGGACAGGGGCATCTGGAAACACCATATATTTT. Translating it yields CASSPGTGASGNTIYF.

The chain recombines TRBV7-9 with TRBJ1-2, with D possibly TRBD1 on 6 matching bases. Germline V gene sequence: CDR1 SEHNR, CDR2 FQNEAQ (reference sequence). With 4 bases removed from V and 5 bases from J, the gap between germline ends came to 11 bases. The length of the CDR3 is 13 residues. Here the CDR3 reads CASSSLQGYGYTF. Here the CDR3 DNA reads TGTGCCAGCAGCTCGTTACAGGGTTATGGCTACACCTTC.

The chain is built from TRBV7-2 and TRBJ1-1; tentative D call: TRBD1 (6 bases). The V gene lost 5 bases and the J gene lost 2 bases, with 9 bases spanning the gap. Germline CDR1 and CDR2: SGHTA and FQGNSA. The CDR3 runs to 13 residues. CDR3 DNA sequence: TGTGCCAGCAGCCAGGACAGAAACACTGAAGCTTTCTTT. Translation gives CASSQDRNTEAFF.

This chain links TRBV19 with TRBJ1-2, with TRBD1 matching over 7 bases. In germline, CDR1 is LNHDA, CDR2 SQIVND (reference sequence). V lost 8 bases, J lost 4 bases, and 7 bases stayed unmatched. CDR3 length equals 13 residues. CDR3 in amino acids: CASARDSFYGYTF. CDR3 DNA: TGTGCCAGTGCGAGGGACAGCTTCTATGGCTACACCTTC.

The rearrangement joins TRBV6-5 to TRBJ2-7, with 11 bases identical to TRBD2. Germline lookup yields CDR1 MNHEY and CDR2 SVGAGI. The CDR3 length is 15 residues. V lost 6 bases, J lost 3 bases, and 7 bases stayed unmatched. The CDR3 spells CASSRGLADYYEQYF. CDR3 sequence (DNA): TGTGCCAGCAGCCGGGGACTAGCGGACTACTACGAGCAGTACTTC.

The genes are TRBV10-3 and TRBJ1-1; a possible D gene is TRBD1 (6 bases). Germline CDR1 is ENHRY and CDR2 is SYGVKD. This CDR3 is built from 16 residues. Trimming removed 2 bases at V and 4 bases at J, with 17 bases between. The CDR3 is CAISEPLRGAGTEAFF. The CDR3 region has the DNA TGTGCCATCAGTGAGCCCCTGCGGGGGGCGGGCACTGAAGCTTTCTTT.

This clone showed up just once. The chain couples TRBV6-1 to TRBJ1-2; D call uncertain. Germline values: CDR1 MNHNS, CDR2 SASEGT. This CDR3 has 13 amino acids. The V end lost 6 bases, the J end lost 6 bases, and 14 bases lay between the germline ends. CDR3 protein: CASSADGLHGYTF. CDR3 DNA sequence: TGTGCCAGCAGCGCGGACGGCCTTCATGGCTACACCTTC.